What follows describes a single T cell receptor beta chain. This record comes from a study of blood T cell repertoires in COVID-19. Study background: Researchers got acute and convalescent COVID-19 samples from the United States, Italy and Spain. PBMCs, B-cell-depleted T cells, or T cells were the source of the cDNA or gDNA that made up the material.

Methods used by the authors: The assay estimated nucleated cells by amplifying reference gene primers. TCRdb keeps only in-frame clones here, not all; method: immunoSEQ multiplex PCR. V and J calls and clone size follow that table, whereas D and trimming were derived from the DNA. This sample has approximately 75,000 clones, with approximately 82% found just once. V lost 4 bases, J lost 10 bases, and 14 bases stayed unmatched. The CDR3 has 16 residues. Germline V gives CDR1 SGHRS, CDR2 YFSETQ. Sequencing used peripheral blood. This sequence was found in a woman of 80 years or more with acute or convalescent COVID-19. The rearrangement joins TRBV5-1 to TRBJ1-1; 12 bases agree with TRBD1. This CDR3 is CASSPPGQGARRGAFF. CDR3 coding DNA: TGCGCCAGCAGCCCTCCGGGACAGGGGGCCCGGAGAGGAGCTTTCTTT.